The 8 T cell receptor beta chains below come from one sample, sequenced in a study of CXCR3-negative and CXCR3-positive naive CD8 T cells. The authors made the TRB cDNA libraries by 5' RACE using UMI labels. After re-calling the 5' RACE reads, TCRdb lists one entry per CDR3 protein, DNA absent. Across about 7,500 distinct CDR3 sequences, the top ten clones capture around 1.5% of the sample. Sequencing was carried out using naive CXCR3- CD8+ T cells from blood. As to subset: CD45RO-CCR7+CD27+CD95- naive CD8+ T cells lacking CXCR3 (TNR3-). The receptors shown here come from a human donor in good health. Some clones in this sample may be carry-over from other donors' samples.

By frequency, this clonotype is medium-sized. The chain couples TRBV14 to TRBJ1-4; the D call from TCRdb, TRBD1, cannot be confirmed without DNA. Germline CDR1 SGHDN, CDR2 FVKESK. The CDR3 covers 17 residues. CDR3 amino acids: CASSLNILGRGPEKLFF.

This clonotype is medium-sized by frequency. The chain is built from TRBV12-3 or TRBV12-4 and TRBJ2-7; as DNA is missing, the TRBD1 call by TCRdb cannot be tested. The CDR3 is made up of 13 amino acids. This CDR3 reads CASSFGQGYEQYF.

The chain employs TRBV29-1 and TRBJ2-7; TCRdb designates TRBD1, a call that cannot be tested without DNA. The CDR3 consists of 14 residues. Germline V gene data show CDR1 as SQVTM and CDR2 as ANQGSEA. This CDR3 is CSVELGGRTYEQYF.

This clonotype is labeled medium-sized based on frequency. The rearrangement uses TRBV5-5 and TRBJ2-1; without DNA, the TCRdb call of TRBD1 cannot be checked. Germline CDR1 is SGHKS and CDR2 is YYEKEE (reference sequence). The CDR3 covers 15 residues. The CDR3 reads CASSIGTGVPNEQFF. Filled out from reference TRBV5-5 and TRBJ2-1, the complete variable domain reads DAGVTQSPTHLIKTRGQQVTLRCSPISGHKSVSWYQQVLGQGPQFIFQYYEKEERGRGNFPDRFSARQFPNYSSELNVNALLLGDSALYLCASSIGTGVPNEQFFGPGTRLTVL.

This rearrangement joins TRBV5-1 to TRBJ1-1; without DNA, the TCRdb call of TRBD1 cannot be checked. The CDR3 extends over 18 amino acids. Germline CDR1 is SGHRS and CDR2 is YFSETQ. The CDR3 sequence is CASRSTLDSPILNTEAFF.

This chain connects TRBV2 to TRBJ2-3; TCRdb indicates TRBD1, and absent DNA this call remains unverified. The CDR3 length is 14 residues. Germline V CDR1 and CDR2: SNHLY, FYNNEI. CDR3 region: CASTPSRPMDTQYF.

By frequency, this clonotype registers medium-sized (0.01 to 0.1%). The rearrangement joins TRBV6-2 or TRBV6-3 to TRBJ2-1. The CDR3 has 13 amino acids. Germline V gene lookup returns CDR1 MNHEY and CDR2 SVGEGT. CDR3 protein: CASSWDSYNEQFF.

The chain couples TRBV20-1 to TRBJ1-1. The CDR3 loop spans 15 amino acids. From germline, CDR1 is DFQATT and CDR2 SNEGSKA (reference sequence). The CDR3 reads CSASLVLYGNTEAFF.